These T cell receptor beta chains were read from a single sample in a study of control samples from healthy donors and cancer patients. Method: immunoSEQ multiplex PCR; TCRdb's copy keeps in-frame clones and lacks some. The table includes roughly 88,000 clones, 91% detected once. Sequenced: blood. The origin of the receptors is a young woman in good health. CDR3s include the opening cysteine and the closing phenylalanine or tryptophan. D genes are given only for firm matches. Clone size is stated in some rows and not others, as once, few, many or a class when expanded.

V	D	size	J	DNA	CDR3
TRBV4-1	-	-	TRBJ2-4	TGCGCCAGCAGCCAAGATGCGGGACAGTCCGTCTACAACATTCAGTACTTC	CASSQDAGQSVYNIQYF
TRBV4-1	-	-	TRBJ1-4	TGCGCCAGCAGCCAAGAGGGAATTAATGAAAAACTGTTTTTT	CASSQEGINEKLFF
TRBV18	-	-	TRBJ1-2	TGTGCCAGCTCTCAGATTACTGGCCTCTACTATGGCTACACCTTC	CASSQITGLYYGYTF
TRBV7-9	TRBD2	-	TRBJ2-1	TGTGCCAGCAGCCCCCCGACTAGCGGGAGAGGTGAGCAGTTCTTC	CASSPPTSGRGEQFF
TRBV15	-	-	TRBJ2-5	TGTGCCACCAGCAGACGAAGGTTGGAAGAGACCCAGTACTTC	CATSRRRLEETQYF
TRBV6-2/TRBV6-3	TRBD2	once	TRBJ2-2	TGTGCCAGCAGTTACGATCCCGCTAGCGGGAGAGCTATCGGGGAGCTGTTTTTT	CASSYDPASGRAIGELFF
TRBV24-1	-	-	TRBJ2-6	TGTGCCACCAGTGACCCCGGCGGAGATGGGGCCAACGTCCTGACTTTC	CATSDPGGDGANVLTF
TRBV3-1/TRBV3-2	TRBD1	-	TRBJ2-7	TGTGCCAGCAGCCAAGTAGGGGGCCACTCCTCCTACGAGCAGTACTTC	CASSQVGGHSSYEQYF
TRBV19	-	-	TRBJ1-2	TGTGCCAGTACCCCCTTGGGGGGTCGCGGCTATGGCTACACCTTC	CASTPLGGRGYGYTF
TRBV15	TRBD1	once	TRBJ1-5	TGTGCCACCAGCGGCGGACAGGGATGGCAGCCCCAGCATTTT	CATSGGQGWQPQHF
TRBV28	TRBD1	-	TRBJ1-2	TGTGCCAGCAGTTTAGACAGGGTTAGTGGCTACACCTTC	CASSLDRVSGYTF
TRBV21-1	-	-	TRBJ2-7	TGTGCCAGCAGCAAACAGGGGGGGGTTGATCCCTACGAGCAGTACTTC	CASSKQGGVDPYEQYF
TRBV30	TRBD1	-	TRBJ1-5	TGTGCCTGGAATCGACAGGGGAATCAGCCCCAGCATTTT	CAWNRQGNQPQHF
TRBV7-6	TRBD1	-	TRBJ1-4	TGTGCCAGCAGCTTAGCTCAGGGGGCGAAGGAAAAACTGTTTTTT	CASSLAQGAKEKLFF
TRBV2	-	-	TRBJ1-1	TGTGCCAGCAGCCCGACGGAGAACACTGAAGCTTTCTTT	CASSPTENTEAFF
TRBV4-1	-	-	TRBJ2-1	TGCGCAAATGGGTGGGAGGTCCGGGAGGAGCAGTTCTTC	CANGWEVREEQFF
TRBV29-1	-	-	TRBJ1-1	TGCAGCGCAGACCCCGGGACAAGGGAGGCTTTCTTT	CSADPGTREAFF
TRBV6-5	TRBD1	-	TRBJ1-6	TGTGCCAGCAGTTATAGGGACAGTAATTCACCCCTCCACTTT	CASSYRDSNSPLHF
TRBV21-1	-	-	TRBJ2-7	TGTGCCAGCAGCAAGCAGGGGGGGGAGTACTTC	CASSKQGGEYF
TRBV5-6	-	-	TRBJ1-4	TGTGCCAGCAGCCCAGGGCCAGAGGGTCTTGGGGAAAAACTGTTTTTT	CASSPGPEGLGEKLFF
TRBV2	TRBD2	-	TRBJ2-5	TGTGCCAGCATCAAGCGGGAGCGTTCAGAGACCCAGTACTTC	CASIKRERSETQYF
TRBV12-5	-	-	TRBJ2-3	TGTGCTAGTGGTTTGTTCGATCGTCAGTGGGATACGCAGTATTTT	CASGLFDRQWDTQYF
TRBV25-1	-	once	TRBJ2-1	TGTGCCAGCACCGAACTAGGTTCCTACAATGAGCAGTTCTTC	CASTELGSYNEQFF
TRBV12-3/TRBV12-4	-	-	TRBJ2-7	TGTGCCAGCAGTTTAGGCAGGGAATACGAGCAGTACTTC	CASSLGREYEQYF
TRBV6-4	TRBD1	once	TRBJ2-5	TGTGCCAGCAGTGAAGATGGCGGGACAGGTCAAGAAACCCAGTACTTC	CASSEDGGTGQETQYF
TRBV12-3/TRBV12-4	-	-	TRBJ1-2	TGTGCCAGCAGTTACGACAAAGGCTACACCTTC	CASSYDKGYTF
TRBV6-5	-	-	TRBJ1-2	TGTGCCAGCAGTCAGGGATACTATGGCTACACCTTC	CASSQGYYGYTF